Given below is one TCR beta chain in context. The data were taken from a study of patients and donors after allogeneic stem cell transplantation. Trimming took off 2 bases at V and 1 base at J, with 5 bases between the two ends. Germline CDR1 ENHRY, CDR2 SYGVKD. This CDR3 is 13 amino acids long. One entry per CDR3 protein results from TCRdb running MiXCR on the RT-PCR reads. The sample holds roughly 200,000 distinct CDR3 sequences; approximately 41% are singletons and the top ten take 33%. The chain joins TRBV10-3 to TRBJ1-1; D ambiguous. This TCR was sampled from a human donor who was either an allogeneic HSCT recipient or a stem cell or donor lymphocyte infusion donor (not recorded which). It is not recorded whose cells these are; they may come from a transplant donor. Specimen: blood, either unsorted or a sorted T cell fraction (not recorded which). For the CDR3, the DNA is TGTGCCATCAGTGAGAGAGCGAACACTGAAGCTTTCTTT. It specifies CAISERANTEAFF.